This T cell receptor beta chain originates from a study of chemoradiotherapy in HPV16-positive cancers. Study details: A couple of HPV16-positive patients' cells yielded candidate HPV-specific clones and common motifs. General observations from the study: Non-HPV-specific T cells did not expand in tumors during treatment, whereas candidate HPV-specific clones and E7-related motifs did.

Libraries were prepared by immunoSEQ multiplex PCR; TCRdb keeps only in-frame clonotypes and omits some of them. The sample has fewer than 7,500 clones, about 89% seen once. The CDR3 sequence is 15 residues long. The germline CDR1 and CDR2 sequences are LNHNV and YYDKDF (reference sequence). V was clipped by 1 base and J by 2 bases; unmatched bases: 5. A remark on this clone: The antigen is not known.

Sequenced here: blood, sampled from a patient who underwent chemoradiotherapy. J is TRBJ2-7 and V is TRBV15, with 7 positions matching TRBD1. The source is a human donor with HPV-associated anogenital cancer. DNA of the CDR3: TGTGCCACCAGCAGAGTACGGGACAGTACCTACGAGCAGTACTTC. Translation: CATSRVRDSTYEQYF.